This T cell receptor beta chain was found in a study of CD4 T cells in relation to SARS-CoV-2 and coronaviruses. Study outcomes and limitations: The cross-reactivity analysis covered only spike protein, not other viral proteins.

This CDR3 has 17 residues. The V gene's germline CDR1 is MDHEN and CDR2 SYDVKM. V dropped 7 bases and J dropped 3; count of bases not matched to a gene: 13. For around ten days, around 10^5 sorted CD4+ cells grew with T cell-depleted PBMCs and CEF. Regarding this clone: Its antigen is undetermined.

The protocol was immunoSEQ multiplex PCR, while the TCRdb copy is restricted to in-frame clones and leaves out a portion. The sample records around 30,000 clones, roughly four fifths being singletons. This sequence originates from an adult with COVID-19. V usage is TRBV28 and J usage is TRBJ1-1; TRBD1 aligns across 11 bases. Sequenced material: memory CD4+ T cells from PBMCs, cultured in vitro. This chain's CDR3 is CASIVGGQGAGDTEAFF. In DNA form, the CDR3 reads TGTGCCAGCATTGTTGGAGGACAGGGGGCAGGAGACACTGAAGCTTTCTTT.